Included here is one TCR beta chain sequence, with context. MiXCR, run by TCRdb on the RT-PCR reads, gives a single entry per CDR3 protein. Among hundreds of thousands of distinct CDR3 sequences listed, 13% to 15% were seen once. The CDR3 spans 17 residues. CDR1 and CDR2 (germline): SGHAT, FQNNGV. V was clipped by 2 bases and J by 3 bases; unmatched bases: 10. The chain employs TRBV11-2 and TRBJ2-5; 9 bases agree with TRBD2. The source of this sequence is a female donor in good health, serving as a healthy control. The sequencing input was memory CD4+ T cells from blood. The CDR3 DNA sequence: TGTGCCAGCAGCTTACTTCCACGACTAGCGGTTAAAGAGACCCAGTACTTC. This encodes CASSLLPRLAVKETQYF.